This passage covers 24 T cell receptor beta chains from one sample sequenced in a study of Graves' ophthalmopathy and Graves' hyperthyroidism (dated 2018 in TCRdb). Sequencing relied on an Illumina HiSeq 2000. For repertoire sequencing, TCR beta CDR3 regions were amplified from RNA transcripts. A first-round RT-PCR used HTBI primers with the Qiagen OneStep RT-PCR kit, followed by a second-round multiplex PCR, size selection and purification. TCRdb reran the public reads through fastp at Q25 and MiXCR, keeping productive beta chains. CDR3 protein duplicates are merged, each entry listing the most common genes and DNA. A total of about 480,000 distinct CDR3 sequences appear in this sample, around 15% of them only once. The ten largest account for around 9.8% of the sample. The sequenced material came from blood. The receptors here all came from a young woman with Graves' ophthalmopathy. Donor details come from another sample of the same person, matched by shared clones.

This clonotype occurred many times. This chain joins TRBV30 and TRBJ2-6, with a weak D call TRBD1 (5 bases). This CDR3 has 13 amino acids. Germline values: CDR1 GTSNPN, CDR2 SVGIG (reference sequence). V lost 3 bases and J lost 4, with 7 bases in between. CDR3 loop: CAWRPGGANVLTF. In DNA, the CDR3 is TGTGCCTGGAGGCCAGGGGGGGCCAACGTCCTGACTTTC.

As regards this clonotype: This may stem from a read error, because a much larger clone lies one nucleotide away. This sequence joins TRBV12-3 or TRBV12-4 and TRBJ2-7, with 9 bases identical to TRBD1. This CDR3 has 15 residues. V was clipped by 7 bases and J by 1 base; unmatched bases: 8. The CDR3 DNA reads TGTGCCAGCACTACCCGACAGGGGGTGTCCTACGAGCAGTACTTC. Translating gives CASTTRQGVSYEQYF.

This clonotype was detected many times. This CDR3 reads CASSLQGAQETQYF. In DNA form, the CDR3 reads TGTGCCAGCAGCCTACAGGGAGCTCAAGAGACCCAGTACTTC. The rearrangement joins TRBV11-2 to TRBJ2-5; a weak D match, TRBD1 (6 bases). With 5 bases removed from V and 2 bases from J, the gap between germline ends came to 12 bases. The CDR3 runs to 14 residues. The germline CDR1 and CDR2 sequences are SGHAT and FQNNGV.

This clonotype came up many times. The genes are TRBV6-4 and TRBJ2-2; weak D call: TRBD1 (5 bases). This CDR3 comprises 14 residues. Trimming stripped 5 bases from V and 4 bases from J, with 11 bases between. Looked up from germline, CDR1 is MRHNA and CDR2 is SNTAGT. The CDR3 bases are TGTGCCAGCAGTACCTCTAGGGGCACCGGGGAGCTGTTTTTT. This gives the protein CASSTSRGTGELFF.

This clonotype was picked up many times. V and J are TRBV6-1 and TRBJ1-5; D is unclear. Germline V lookup: CDR1 MNHNS, CDR2 SASEGT. The CDR3 has 13 residues. V shed 6 bases and J shed 0 bases, with 6 bases lying between them. CDR3 amino acids: CASRVFSNQPQHF. Written as DNA, the CDR3 is TGTGCCAGCAGAGTTTTTAGCAATCAGCCCCAGCATTTT.

This clonotype was counted between two and nine times. The chain carries TRBV2 and TRBJ1-2; D is undetermined. Looked up from germline, CDR1 is SNHLY and CDR2 is FYNNEI. Trimming took off 7 bases at V and 8 bases at J, with 14 bases between the two ends. This CDR3 spans 12 amino acids. The CDR3, as DNA: TGTGCCAGCAACCCCCCCGTGGGGGGCTACACCTTC. Protein sequence: CASNPPVGGYTF.

The chain links TRBV6-1 to TRBJ2-2, with 7 bases lining up with TRBD1. CDR1 and CDR2 from the germline V gene are MNHNS and SASEGT. The CDR3 sequence is 12 residues long. V trimming: 6 bases; J trimming: 9 bases; junction bases outside the gene matches: 4. The CDR3: CASRGTVRELFF. Here the CDR3 DNA reads TGTGCCAGCAGAGGGACAGTCAGGGAGCTGTTTTTT.

The sample holds many counts of this clonotype. The rearrangement joins TRBV20-1 to TRBJ1-6; D is ambiguous. Germline CDR1 reads DFQATT; CDR2 reads SNEGSKA (reference sequence). The CDR3 loop spans 10 amino acids. V dropped 1 base and J dropped 11 bases, with 3 bases sitting between them. The CDR3 loop reads CSARGTPLHF. CDR3 DNA: TGCAGTGCTAGAGGGACACCCCTCCACTTT.

In its sample, this clonotype was seen many times. This chain uses TRBV9 with TRBJ1-2; D possibly corresponds to TRBD1 (5 bases). This CDR3 region has 14 residues. The V gene lost 3 bases and the J gene lost 4 bases, with 13 bases spanning the gap. Germline V gives CDR1 SGDLS, CDR2 YYNGEE. The CDR3 sequence: CASSDSGVGYGYTF. The CDR3 DNA reads as TGTGCCAGCAGCGATTCGGGGGTCGGCTATGGCTACACCTTC.

The chain joins TRBV9 to TRBJ1-5; tentative D call: TRBD1 (5 bases). The CDR3 extends over 15 amino acids. The V gene lost 6 bases and the J gene lost 8 bases, with 21 bases spanning the gap. Germline lookup yields CDR1 SGDLS and CDR2 YYNGEE. The chain's CDR3 is CASTPGMGLGEPQHF. The CDR3 nucleotides read TGTGCCAGCACCCCCGGGATGGGGCTGGGGGAGCCCCAGCATTTT.

This clonotype showed up just a few times. This chain connects TRBV13 to TRBJ2-5; weak D call: TRBD2 (6 bases). The ends were cut back, 5 bases at V and 1 base at J, with 14 bases in the middle. Germline V CDR1 and CDR2: PRHDT, FYEKMQ (reference sequence). The CDR3 sequence is 15 residues long. This CDR3 reads CASSRGIALQETQYF. The DNA for the CDR3 is TGTGCCAGCAGCCGGGGGATAGCCCTCCAAGAGACCCAGTACTTC.

Many counts were recorded for this clonotype. The rearrangement links TRBV2 to TRBJ1-1; TRBD1 is a possible D gene (5 bases). This CDR3 has 14 amino acids. CDR1 is SNHLY, CDR2 FYNNEI, per germline. Trimming left V 7 bases short and J 1 base short, with 13 bases between. The DNA of the CDR3 is TGTGCCAGCACCAGCTCCACAGGGAACACTGAAGCTTTCTTT. Translating it yields CASTSSTGNTEAFF.

This chain links TRBV12-3 or TRBV12-4 with TRBJ2-2; D perhaps matches TRBD2 (6 bases). The CDR3 is 15 residues long. V was trimmed by 3 bases and J by 1 base, leaving 9 bases between them. Here the CDR3 reads CASSFWGGNTGELFF. CDR3 nucleotide sequence: TGTGCCAGCAGTTTCTGGGGAGGGAACACCGGGGAGCTGTTTTTT.

There are many counts of this clonotype. The V gene is TRBV19, the J gene TRBJ1-1, with D unclear. Trimming stripped 4 bases from V and 6 bases from J, with 15 bases between. CDR3 size: 14 residues. CDR1 and CDR2 from the germline V gene are LNHDA and SQIVND (reference sequence). The CDR3 loop is CASSRRSAVPEAFF. The CDR3 region has the DNA TGTGCCAGTAGTAGGAGATCGGCGGTCCCTGAAGCTTTCTTT.

This clonotype came up many times. This sequence joins TRBV12-3 or TRBV12-4 and TRBJ1-1; D is uncertain. The V and J ends lost 5 bases and 1 base respectively, with 14 bases between them. The CDR3 spans 15 residues. CDR3 DNA sequence: TGTGCCAGCAGTAGCCATTGGGGAAAGAACACTGAAGCTTTCTTT. Its translation is CASSSHWGKNTEAFF.

This clonotype was seen more than once but under ten times. The chain joins TRBV6-2 or TRBV6-3 to TRBJ1-5, with 7 bases that match TRBD1. V trimming: 9 bases; J trimming: 2 bases; junction bases outside the gene matches: 19. Germline assignment: CDR1 MNHEY and CDR2 SVGEGT. The CDR3 is 18 amino acids. CDR3 amino acids: CASKPWGQGGIGNQPQHF. CDR3 DNA sequence: TGTGCCAGTAAACCTTGGGGGCAGGGGGGTATTGGCAATCAGCCCCAGCATTTT.

This chain connects TRBV28 to TRBJ2-2; 7 bases line up with TRBD2. V trimming: 11 bases; J trimming: 6 bases; junction bases outside the gene matches: 9. CDR3 length: 13 amino acids. Germline assignment: CDR1 MDHEN and CDR2 SYDVKM. CDR3 nucleotide sequence: TGTGCCGCTCGGGAGGTTCTCGCCGGGGAGCTGTTTTTT. This codes for CAAREVLAGELFF.

This clonotype has ten or more counts. V is TRBV12-5 and J is TRBJ2-7; 8 nucleotides match TRBD1. Germline V gene sequence: CDR1 LGHNT, CDR2 FRNRAP. This CDR3 region has 14 residues. V shed 6 bases and J 6 bases; nucleotides not matched to a gene: 10. The CDR3 DNA is TGTGCTAGTGGCCCCCGGACAGGGATGAGCGAGCAGTACTTC. Translated, it gives CASGPRTGMSEQYF.

The chain carries TRBV3-1 and TRBJ1-6; TRBD1 aligns across 7 bases. Trimming took 3 bases from V and 4 from J; bases not matched to a gene: 6. Germline CDR1 reads LGHDT; CDR2 reads YNNKEL (reference sequence). The CDR3 totals 16 residues. The DNA for the CDR3 is TGTGCCAGCAGCCATACAGGGGCCGTATATAATTCACCCCTCCACTTT. It translates to CASSHTGAVYNSPLHF.

This clonotype was detected many times. The rearrangement links TRBV7-6 to TRBJ2-7; maybe TRBD2 (5 bases). This CDR3 is 15 amino acids long. V was pared by 1 base and J by 1 base, with 11 bases between. The germline V gene encodes CDR1 SGHVS and CDR2 FNYEAQ. Here the CDR3 reads CASSLGDSGSYEQYF. CDR3 nucleotide sequence: TGTGCCAGCAGCTTAGGAGATTCGGGGTCCTACGAGCAGTACTTC.

The rearrangement links TRBV12-3 or TRBV12-4 to TRBJ1-1; D gene ambiguous. The CDR3 is 13 amino acids. The V end lost 2 bases, the J end lost 9 bases, and 13 bases lay between the germline ends. The CDR3: CASSLNTQQKAFF. The CDR3 DNA follows: TGTGCCAGCAGTTTAAACACCCAGCAGAAAGCTTTCTTT.

As concerns this clonotype: One end of the junction varies from germline; a read error may be responsible. V usage is TRBV30 and J usage is TRBJ1-6; no clear D. CDR3 length: 13 amino acids. Germline CDR1 is GTSNPN and CDR2 is SVGIG (reference sequence). The CDR3 loop is CAWRAGANSHLHF. CDR3 bases: TGTGCCTGGAGGGCAGGTGCTAATTCACACCTCCACTTT. The variable domain in full, with the rest retrieved from reference TRBV30 and TRBJ1-6, is SQTIHQWPATLVQPVGSPLSLECTVEGTSNPNLYWYRQAAGRGLQLLFYSVGIGQISSEVPQNLSASRPQDRQFILSSKKLLLSDSGFYLCAWRAGANSHLHFGNGTRLTVT.

The V gene is TRBV28, the J gene TRBJ1-5; no clear D gene. This CDR3 has 11 amino acids. CDR1 MDHEN and CDR2 SYDVKM come from the germline V gene. The V and J ends lost 7 bases and 5 bases respectively, with 6 bases between them. The CDR3 reads CASTTDQPQHF. The CDR3 DNA reads as TGTGCCAGCACTACAGATCAGCCCCAGCATTTT.

This clonotype has at least ten counts. The chain employs TRBV28 and TRBJ1-2; tentative D call: TRBD1 (5 bases). Germline CDR1 MDHEN, CDR2 SYDVKM. Trimming left V 1 base short and J 6 bases short, with 12 bases between. The CDR3 is made up of 14 amino acids. CDR3 in DNA: TGTGCCAGCAGTTTATATCCAGGGCGGGATGGCTACACCTTC. It is translated as CASSLYPGRDGYTF.